One and the same sample provided the 25 T cell receptor beta chains below, sequenced in a study of blood T cell repertoires in COVID-19. TCRdb's copy holds only in-frame clones and misses some; the assay was immunoSEQ multiplex PCR. The data show some 670,000 clones, over 80% seen once. Source material: peripheral blood. These receptors came from a woman aged 18-30 years with acute or convalescent COVID-19.

The rearrangement uses TRBV12-5 and TRBJ1-2; D may be TRBD1 (5 bases). This CDR3 is built from 16 residues. Trimming removed 3 bases at V and 3 bases at J, with 17 bases between. Germline V gene sequence: CDR1 LGHNT, CDR2 FRNRAP. CDR3 nucleotide sequence: TGTGCTAGTGGTTTCAGCCCCCAGGGAAGTGACTATGGCTACACCTTC. Amino acids: CASGFSPQGSDYGYTF.

V and J are TRBV18 and TRBJ1-1; D gene unclear. The CDR3 contains 15 residues. Looked up from germline, CDR1 is KGHSH and CDR2 is LQKENI. V was pared by 3 bases and J by 3 bases, with 14 bases between. For the CDR3, the DNA is TGTGCCAGCTCACCGTTTGGTAGTCGGGACACTGAAGCTTTCTTT. Translated: CASSPFGSRDTEAFF.

The V gene is TRBV21-1, the J gene TRBJ1-2; the table names TRBD1, a call not compared with the DNA. TRBV21-1 is an annotated pseudogene. This CDR3 has 15 amino acids. The DNA for the CDR3 is TGTGCCAGCAGCAAGGAGGCGGGACAGGTCTATGGCTACACCTTC. Its protein is CASSKEAGQVYGYTF.

This clone has only one observation. The V call is TRBV4-2, the J call TRBJ1-1, with 10 bases aligning to TRBD1. Germline V lookup: CDR1 LGHNA, CDR2 YNFKEQ. With V trimmed by 3 bases and J by 7 bases, 5 bases remained unmatched. This CDR3 has 14 residues. This CDR3 reads CASSHRDRGSEAFF. The CDR3 DNA reads TGTGCCAGCAGCCACCGGGACAGGGGAAGTGAAGCTTTCTTT.

The J gene is TRBJ2-3, the V gene TRBV7-3; D possibly corresponds to TRBD2 (5 bases). The CDR3 length is 14 residues. The germline V gene encodes CDR1 SGHTA and CDR2 FQGTGA. V dropped 5 bases and J dropped 1 base, with 10 bases sitting between them. DNA for the CDR3: TGTGCCAGCAGCGACGCGAGGGGCACAGATACGCAGTATTTT. Translating it yields CASSDARGTDTQYF.

The chain combines TRBV7-2 with TRBJ1-3; D ambiguous. Germline CDR1 and CDR2: SGHTA and FQGNSA. This CDR3 region has 14 residues. The V end lost 5 bases, the J end lost 0 bases, and 8 bases lay between the germline ends. In DNA, the CDR3 is TGTGCCAGCAGCCTGCAGTCCTCTGGAAACACCATATATTTT. Protein sequence: CASSLQSSGNTIYF.

A single count supports this clone. V gene TRBV28 combines with J gene TRBJ1-1, with 7 bases aligning to TRBD1. The V segment lost 3 bases and the J segment 12 bases; nucleotides outside the gene matches: 10. The CDR3 extends over 13 amino acids. Germline V gene sequence: CDR1 MDHEN, CDR2 SYDVKM. The CDR3 coding sequence is TGTGCCAGCAGTTTTGGGCAGGGGGTAGCAACTTTCTTT. Its translation: CASSFGQGVATFF.

The chain links TRBV24-1 to TRBJ1-4; D is undetermined. V shed 5 bases and J shed 0 bases, with 18 bases lying between them. Germline V gene lookup returns CDR1 KGHDR and CDR2 SFDVKD. CDR3 length: 18 residues. The CDR3 loop reads CATSGLTGNSATNEKLFF. Written as DNA, the CDR3 is TGTGCCACCAGTGGCCTTACGGGGAATTCGGCAACTAATGAAAAACTGTTTTTT.

The chain is built from TRBV28 and TRBJ1-3, with D hard to call. The CDR3 has 14 residues. Trimming shortened V by 3 bases and J by 0 bases, and 6 bases separated the two germline ends. CDR1 and CDR2 (germline): MDHEN, SYDVKM. In DNA, the CDR3 is TGTGCCAGCAGTTTGTGGGCCTCTGGAAACACCATATATTTT. Translated, it gives CASSLWASGNTIYF.

This clone was counted only a few times. The J gene is TRBJ2-7, the V gene TRBV7-6, with D unresolved. Germline V gene lookup returns CDR1 SGHVS and CDR2 FNYEAQ. The V end lost 5 bases, the J end lost 2 bases, and 16 bases lay between the germline ends. This CDR3 region has 15 residues. The CDR3 region has the DNA TGTGCCAGCAGCCCATCAAGTGGCTCACCCTACGAGCAGTACTTC. Translation: CASSPSSGSPYEQYF.

The chain employs TRBV27 and TRBJ1-5; 8 nucleotides align to TRBD1. With V trimmed by 0 bases and J by 5 bases, 6 bases remained unmatched. The CDR3 runs to 16 residues. Germline CDR1 reads MNHEY; CDR2 reads SMNVEV (reference sequence). The chain's CDR3 is CASSLSGQGGYQPQHF. As DNA, the CDR3 is TGTGCCAGCAGTTTATCAGGACAGGGAGGTTATCAGCCCCAGCATTTT.

This chain uses TRBV12-3 or TRBV12-4 with TRBJ1-1; D is uncertain. The CDR3 length is 12 residues. Trimming removed 3 bases from V and 10 bases from J, with 12 bases in between. CDR3: CASSFRILVAFF. The CDR3 DNA is TGTGCCAGCAGTTTTCGGATCCTAGTAGCTTTCTTT.

This rearrangement joins TRBV27 to TRBJ1-2; 9 bases match TRBD1. V lost 4 bases, J lost 6 bases, and 6 bases stayed unmatched. The CDR3 contains 14 residues. Germline V CDR1 and CDR2: MNHEY, SMNVEV (reference sequence). Here the CDR3 DNA reads TGTGCCAGCAGTTCAGACAGGGGGGTAGATGGCTACACCTTC. Amino acids: CASSSDRGVDGYTF.

This rearrangement joins TRBV4-2 to TRBJ2-3; D possibly corresponds to TRBD1 (6 bases). Germline V CDR1 and CDR2: LGHNA, YNFKEQ. Trimming shortened V by 5 bases and J by 1 base, and 10 bases separated the two germline ends. This CDR3 spans 14 amino acids. CDR3 bases: TGTGCCAGCAGCATCTCAGGGGGCACAGATACGCAGTATTTT. Translated: CASSISGGTDTQYF.

This chain connects TRBV10-3 to TRBJ2-2, with D unclear. The CDR3 extends over 15 amino acids. The V and J ends lost 3 bases and 0 bases respectively, with 8 bases between them. Looked up from germline, CDR1 is ENHRY and CDR2 is SYGVKD. The chain's CDR3 is CAISDLRSNTGELFF. Here the CDR3 DNA reads TGTGCCATCAGTGATCTGAGGTCGAACACCGGGGAGCTGTTTTTT.

This clone was recorded only once. The CDR3, as DNA: TGTGCCAGCTCACCACTGAGGTATCGGAACACTGAAGCTTTCTTT. Translating it yields CASSPLRYRNTEAFF. The chain links TRBV18 to TRBJ1-1; D gene unclear. The germline CDR1 and CDR2 sequences are KGHSH and LQKENI. The V gene lost 1 base and the J gene lost 1 base, with 10 bases spanning the gap. This CDR3 region has 15 residues.

The V call is TRBV6-5, the J call TRBJ1-5; D is unclear. The V and J ends lost 7 bases and 0 bases respectively, with 4 bases between them. CDR1 is MNHEY, CDR2 SVGAGI, per germline. This CDR3 is 12 amino acids long. The CDR3 protein is CASTYSNQPQHF. The DNA for the CDR3 is TGTGCCAGCACCTATAGCAATCAGCCCCAGCATTTT.

V is TRBV12-3 or TRBV12-4 and J is TRBJ1-1; D perhaps matches TRBD1 (6 bases). The CDR3 covers 13 residues. The V and J ends lost 1 base and 11 bases respectively, with 14 bases between them. This chain's CDR3 is CASSLGQAGRAFF. The CDR3 bases are TGTGCCAGCAGTTTAGGACAGGCGGGTCGGGCTTTCTTT.

The chain is built from TRBV11-2 and TRBJ1-1, with 8 bases fitting TRBD1. V gave up 3 bases and J gave up 5 bases; unmatched junction bases: 5. The CDR3 has 14 amino acids. CDR1 and CDR2 (germline): SGHAT, FQNNGV. The CDR3 region is CASSFQGAGTEAFF. CDR3 nucleotides: TGTGCCAGCAGCTTCCAGGGGGCGGGGACTGAAGCTTTCTTT.

The rearrangement links TRBV13 to TRBJ1-1, with 7 nucleotides matching TRBD1. The CDR3 is 14 residues long. Per germline, CDR1 PRHDT and CDR2 FYEKMQ (reference sequence). J gave up 1 base and V 4 bases, and 3 bases lay outside the gene matches. This CDR3 is CASSSYRGNTEAFF. For the CDR3, the DNA is TGTGCCAGCAGCTCCTACAGGGGGAACACTGAAGCTTTCTTT.

The gene calls are TRBV7-2 and TRBJ2-7; TRBD2 agrees at 12 bases. Trimming at V came to 3 bases and at J to 3 bases, leaving 3 bases not matched to a gene. Germline V CDR1 and CDR2: SGHTA, FQGNSA. The CDR3 has 15 residues. CDR3 DNA: TGTGCCAGCAGCTTCGGACTAGCGGGGTACTACGAGCAGTACTTC. It is translated as CASSFGLAGYYEQYF.

This chain connects TRBV14 to TRBJ1-2; D uncertain. The CDR3 loop spans 13 amino acids. Germline assignment: CDR1 SGHDN and CDR2 FVKESK. Trimming shortened V by 0 bases and J by 8 bases, and 10 bases separated the two germline ends. This CDR3 reads CASSQDRSYGYTF. DNA for the CDR3: TGTGCCAGCAGCCAAGACCGGTCCTACGGCTACACCTTC.

V gene TRBV29-1 combines with J gene TRBJ1-2; D not resolved. Per the germline V gene, CDR1 is SQVTM and CDR2 is ANQGSEA. Trimming took off 4 bases at V and 8 bases at J, with 11 bases between the two ends. The length of the CDR3 is 11 residues. CDR3 coding DNA: TGCAGCGTTGGTATGGGCGACGGCTACACCTTC. Amino acids: CSVGMGDGYTF.

The gene calls are TRBV19 and TRBJ2-7; 7 bases match TRBD2. Germline CDR1 is LNHDA and CDR2 is SQIVND (reference sequence). Trimming at V came to 3 bases and at J to 0 bases, leaving 8 bases not matched to a gene. This CDR3 contains 16 residues. The DNA of the CDR3 is TGTGCCAGTAGTATGGTCACAGGCGGGGGCTCCTACGAGCAGTACTTC. This gives the protein CASSMVTGGGSYEQYF.

The chain employs TRBV29-1 and TRBJ1-1; D not resolved. From germline, CDR1 is SQVTM and CDR2 ANQGSEA. V was shortened by 6 bases and J by 4 bases, with 12 bases between the two germline ends. The CDR3 extends over 12 amino acids. The CDR3 protein is CSVSRYGTEAFF. Written as DNA, the CDR3 is TGCAGCGTGAGCCGCTACGGCACTGAAGCTTTCTTT. The whole variable domain, remainder taken from reference TRBV29-1 and TRBJ1-1, is SAVISQKPSRDICQRGTSLTIQCQVDSQVTMMFWYRQQPGQSLTLIATANQGSEATYESGFVIDKFPISRPNLTFSTLTVSNMSPEDSSIYLCSVSRYGTEAFFGQGTRLTVV.